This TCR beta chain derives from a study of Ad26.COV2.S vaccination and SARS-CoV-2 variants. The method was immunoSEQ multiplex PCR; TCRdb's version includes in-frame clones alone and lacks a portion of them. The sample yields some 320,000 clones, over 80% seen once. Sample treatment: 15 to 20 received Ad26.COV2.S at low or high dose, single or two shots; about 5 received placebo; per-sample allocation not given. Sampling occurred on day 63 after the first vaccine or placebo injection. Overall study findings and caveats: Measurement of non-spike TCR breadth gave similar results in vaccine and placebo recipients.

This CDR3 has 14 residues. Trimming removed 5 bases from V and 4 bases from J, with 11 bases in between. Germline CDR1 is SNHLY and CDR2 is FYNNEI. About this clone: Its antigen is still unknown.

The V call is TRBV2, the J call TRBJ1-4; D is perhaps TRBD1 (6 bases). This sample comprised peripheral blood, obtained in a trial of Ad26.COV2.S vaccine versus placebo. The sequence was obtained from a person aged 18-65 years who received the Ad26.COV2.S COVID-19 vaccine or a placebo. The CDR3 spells CASSKTGDNEKLFF. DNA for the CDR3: TGTGCCAGCAGTAAGACAGGTGATAATGAAAAACTGTTTTTT. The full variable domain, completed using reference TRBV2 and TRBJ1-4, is EPEVTQTPSHQVTQMGQEVILRCVPISNHLYFYWYRQILGQKVEFLVSFYNNEISEKSEIFDDQFSVERPDGSNFTLKIRSTKLEDSAMYFCASSKTGDNEKLFFGSGTQLSVL.